Listed here are 4 T cell receptor beta chains from one sample, sequenced in a study of T cell responses to AZD1222 COVID-19 vaccine (dated by TCRdb to the early 2020s). Receptors were amplified or captured by the immunoSEQ multiplex PCR assay. Here the immuneACCESS table is served through TCRdb, limited to in-frame sequences with V and J called. Missing clones are a known gap in these copies; in checked studies unresolved V genes cover under half, and the rest lacks a known reason. The table for this sample lists 90,000 to 150,000 clones; roughly 90% of them were counted only once. Over 3% of the sample is taken by the ten largest. What this sample's time point label stands for: baseline before first vaccination. Sample: peripheral blood, taken on day 0 of AZD1222 vaccination. All receptors derive from an adult in good health.

The rearrangement joins TRBV24-1 to TRBJ1-6; tentative D call: TRBD1 (6 bases). CDR1 is KGHDR and CDR2 is SFDVKD in the germline V gene. With 9 bases removed from V and 8 bases from J, the gap between germline ends came to 16 bases. The CDR3 totals 14 residues. In nucleotides, the CDR3 is TGTGCCACCCCTCTACAGGGAGCGTATTCACCCCTCCACTTT. It yields the protein CATPLQGAYSPLHF.

This rearrangement joins TRBV4-1 to TRBJ1-1; no clear D. The germline V and J ends were trimmed by 1 base and 1 base, with 10 bases remaining between them. This CDR3 contains 15 residues. Germline assignment: CDR1 MGHRA and CDR2 YSYEKL. The CDR3 nucleotides read TGCGCCAGCAGCCAAGTTGCGAATGGGAACACTGAAGCTTTCTTT. Amino acid sequence: CASSQVANGNTEAFF.

The chain carries TRBV2 and TRBJ1-1; perhaps TRBD1 as D (5 bases). This CDR3 has 14 amino acids. Per the germline V gene, CDR1 is SNHLY and CDR2 is FYNNEI. Trimming took off 0 bases at V and 1 base at J, with 6 bases between the two ends. The CDR3 here is CASSEATGNTEAFF. CDR3 DNA sequence: TGTGCCAGCAGTGAAGCAACAGGGAACACTGAAGCTTTCTTT.

The rearrangement joins TRBV29-1 to TRBJ1-2; 7 bases agree with TRBD1. Germline loops: CDR1 SQVTM, CDR2 ANQGSEA. The V gene end was trimmed by 3 bases and the J gene end by 3 bases; junction bases not matched to a gene: 13. The CDR3 sequence is 16 residues long. The CDR3 spells CSVDEGGGGAHYGYTF. In DNA, the CDR3 is TGCAGCGTTGACGAGGGGGGAGGGGGCGCTCACTATGGCTACACCTTC.